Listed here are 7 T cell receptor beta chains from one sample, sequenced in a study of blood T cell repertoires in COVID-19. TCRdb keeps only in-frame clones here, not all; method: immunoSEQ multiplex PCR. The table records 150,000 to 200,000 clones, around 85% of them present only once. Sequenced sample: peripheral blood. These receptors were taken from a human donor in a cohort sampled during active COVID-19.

Here the CDR3 DNA reads TGTGCCAGCAGTCCCCGGGGGGTGAACACTGAAGCTTTCTTT. As protein: CASSPRGVNTEAFF. The chain recombines TRBV2 with TRBJ1-1, with TRBD1 as a possible D gene (5 bases). Germline CDR1 is SNHLY and CDR2 is FYNNEI. The CDR3 spans 14 residues. Trimming pared 5 bases from V and 0 bases from J, leaving 10 bases between.

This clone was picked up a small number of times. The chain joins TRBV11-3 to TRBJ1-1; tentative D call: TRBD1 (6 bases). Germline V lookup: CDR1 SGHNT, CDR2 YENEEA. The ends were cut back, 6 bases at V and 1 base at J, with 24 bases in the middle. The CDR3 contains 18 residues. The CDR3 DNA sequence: TGTGCCAGCAGTCCCCCCGGGGGGACACCAACATCGAACACTGAAGCTTTCTTT. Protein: CASSPPGGTPTSNTEAFF.

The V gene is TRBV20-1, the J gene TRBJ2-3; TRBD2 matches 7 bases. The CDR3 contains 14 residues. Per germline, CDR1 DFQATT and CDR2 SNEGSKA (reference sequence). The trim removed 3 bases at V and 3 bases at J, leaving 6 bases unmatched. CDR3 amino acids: CSASVAGVTDTQYF. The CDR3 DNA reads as TGCAGTGCTAGTGTCGCGGGAGTGACAGATACGCAGTATTTT.

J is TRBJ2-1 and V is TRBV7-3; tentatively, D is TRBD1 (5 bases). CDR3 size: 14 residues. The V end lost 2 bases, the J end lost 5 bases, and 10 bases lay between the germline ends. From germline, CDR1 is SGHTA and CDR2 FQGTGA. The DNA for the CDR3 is TGTGCCAGCAGCTTATCAGGGCTTAACAATGAGCAGTTCTTC. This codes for CASSLSGLNNEQFF. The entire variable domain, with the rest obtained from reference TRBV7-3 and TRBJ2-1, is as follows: GAGVSQTPSNKVTEKGKYVELRCDPISGHTALYWYRQSLGQGPEFLIYFQGTGAADDSGLPNDRFFAVRPEGSVSTLKIQRTERGDSAVYLCASSLSGLNNEQFFGPGTRLTVL.

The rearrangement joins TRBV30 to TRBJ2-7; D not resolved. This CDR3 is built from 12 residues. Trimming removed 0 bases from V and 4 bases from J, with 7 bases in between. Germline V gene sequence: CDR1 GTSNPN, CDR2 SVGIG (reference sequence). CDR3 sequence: CAWSVTPYEQYF. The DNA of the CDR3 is TGTGCCTGGAGTGTCACACCATACGAGCAGTACTTC.

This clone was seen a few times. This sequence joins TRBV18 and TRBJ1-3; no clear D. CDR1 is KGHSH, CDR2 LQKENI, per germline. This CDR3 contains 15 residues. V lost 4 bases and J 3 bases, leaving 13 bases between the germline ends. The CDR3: CASSLGTGNGNTIYF. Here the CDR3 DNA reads TGTGCCAGCTCACTGGGAACGGGGAATGGAAACACCATATATTTT. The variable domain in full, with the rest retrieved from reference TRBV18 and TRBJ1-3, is NAGVMQNPRHLVRRRGQEARLRCSPMKGHSHVYWYRQLPEEGLKFMVYLQKENIIDESGMPKERFSAEFPKEGPSILRIQQVVRGDSAAYFCASSLGTGNGNTIYFGEGSWLTVV.

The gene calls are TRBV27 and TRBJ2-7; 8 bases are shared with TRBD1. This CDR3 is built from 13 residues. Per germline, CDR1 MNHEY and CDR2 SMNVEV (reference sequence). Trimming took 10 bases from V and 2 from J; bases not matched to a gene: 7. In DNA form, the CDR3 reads TGTGCCACCGCGGGACAGGCTCCCTACGAGCAGTACTTC. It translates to CATAGQAPYEQYF.